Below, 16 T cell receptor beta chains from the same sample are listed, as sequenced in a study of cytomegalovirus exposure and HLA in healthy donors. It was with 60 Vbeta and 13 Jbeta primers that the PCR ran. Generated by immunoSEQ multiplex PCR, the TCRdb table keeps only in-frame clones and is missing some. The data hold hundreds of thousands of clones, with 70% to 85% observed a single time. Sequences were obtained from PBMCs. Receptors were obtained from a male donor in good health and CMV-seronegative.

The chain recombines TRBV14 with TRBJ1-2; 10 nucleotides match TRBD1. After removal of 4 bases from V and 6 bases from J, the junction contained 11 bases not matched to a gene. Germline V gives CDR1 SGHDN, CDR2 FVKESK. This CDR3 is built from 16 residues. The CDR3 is CASSPWTGGFLDGYTF. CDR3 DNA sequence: TGTGCCAGCAGCCCCTGGACAGGGGGTTTCTTGGATGGCTACACCTTC.

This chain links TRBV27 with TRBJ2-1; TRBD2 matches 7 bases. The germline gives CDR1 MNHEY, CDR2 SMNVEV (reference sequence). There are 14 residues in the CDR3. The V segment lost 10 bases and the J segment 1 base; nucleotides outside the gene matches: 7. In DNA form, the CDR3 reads TGTGCCACCCCTCTGGGGGGGTCCTACAATGAGCAGTTCTTC. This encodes CATPLGGSYNEQFF.

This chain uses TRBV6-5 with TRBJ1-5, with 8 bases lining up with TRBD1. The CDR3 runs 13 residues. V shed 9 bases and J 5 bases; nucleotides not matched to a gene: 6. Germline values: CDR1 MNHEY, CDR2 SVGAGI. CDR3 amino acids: CASGQGPDQPQHF. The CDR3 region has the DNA TGTGCCAGTGGACAGGGCCCTGATCAGCCCCAGCATTTT.

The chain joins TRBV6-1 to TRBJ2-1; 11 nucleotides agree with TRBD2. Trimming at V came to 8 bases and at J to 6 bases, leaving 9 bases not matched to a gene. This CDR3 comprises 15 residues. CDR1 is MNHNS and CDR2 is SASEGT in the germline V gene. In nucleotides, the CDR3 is TGTGCCAGCGCAACTAGCGGGAGTTTCGTCAATGAGCAGTTCTTC. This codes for CASATSGSFVNEQFF.

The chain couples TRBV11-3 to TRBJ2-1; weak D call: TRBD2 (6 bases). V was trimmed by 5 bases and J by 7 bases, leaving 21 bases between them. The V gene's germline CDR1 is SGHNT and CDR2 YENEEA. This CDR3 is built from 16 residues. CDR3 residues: CASSPSIHLTRNEQFF. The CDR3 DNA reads TGTGCCAGCAGCCCCAGTATACATTTGACTAGGAATGAGCAGTTCTTC.

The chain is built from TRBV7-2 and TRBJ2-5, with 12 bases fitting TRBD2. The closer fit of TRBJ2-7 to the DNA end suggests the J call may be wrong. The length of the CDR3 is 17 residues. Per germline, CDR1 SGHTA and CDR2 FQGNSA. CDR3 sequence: CASSRRLAGEGGDEQYF. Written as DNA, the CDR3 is TGTGCCAGCAGCCGCAGACTAGCGGGAGAAGGTGGCGACGAGCAGTACTTC.

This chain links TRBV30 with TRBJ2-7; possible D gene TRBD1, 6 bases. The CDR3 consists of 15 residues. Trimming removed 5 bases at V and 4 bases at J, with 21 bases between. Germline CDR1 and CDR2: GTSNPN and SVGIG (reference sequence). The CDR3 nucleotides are TGTGCCTGGGCCCTCCCCGGCAGGGGTGGGTACGAGCAGTACTTC. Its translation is CAWALPGRGGYEQYF.

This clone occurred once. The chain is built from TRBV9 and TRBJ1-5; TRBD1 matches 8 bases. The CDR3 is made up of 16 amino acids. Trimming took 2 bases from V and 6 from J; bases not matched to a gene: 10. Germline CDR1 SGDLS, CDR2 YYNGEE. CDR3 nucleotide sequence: TGTGCCAGCAGCGTCGACACAGGGGGACCGGGTCAGCCCCAGCATTTT. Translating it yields CASSVDTGGPGQPQHF.

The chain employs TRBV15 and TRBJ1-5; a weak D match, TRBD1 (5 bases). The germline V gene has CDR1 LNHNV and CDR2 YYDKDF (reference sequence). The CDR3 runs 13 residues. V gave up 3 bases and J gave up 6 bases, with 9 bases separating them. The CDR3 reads CATSRDQGQPQHF. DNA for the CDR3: TGTGCCACCAGCAGGGACCAGGGTCAGCCCCAGCATTTT.

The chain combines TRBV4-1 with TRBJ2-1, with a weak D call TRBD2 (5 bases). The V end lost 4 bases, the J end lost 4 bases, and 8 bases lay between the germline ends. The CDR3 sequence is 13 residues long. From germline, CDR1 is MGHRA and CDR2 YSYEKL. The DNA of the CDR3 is TGCGCCAGCAGCCCGGGGAATTACAATGAGCAGTTCTTC. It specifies CASSPGNYNEQFF.

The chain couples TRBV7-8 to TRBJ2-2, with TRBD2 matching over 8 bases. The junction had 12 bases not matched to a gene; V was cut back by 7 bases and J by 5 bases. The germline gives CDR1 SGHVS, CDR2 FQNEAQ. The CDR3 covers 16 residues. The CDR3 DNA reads TGTGCCAGCAACCAACTAGCGGCTTGGGGTACCGGGGAGCTGTTTTTT. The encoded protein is CASNQLAAWGTGELFF. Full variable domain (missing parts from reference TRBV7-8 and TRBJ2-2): GAGVSQSPRYKVAKRGQDVALRCDPISGHVSLFWYQQALGQGPEFLTYFQNEAQLDKSGLPSDRFFAERPEGSVSTLKIQRTQQEDSAVYLCASNQLAAWGTGELFFGEGSRLTVL.

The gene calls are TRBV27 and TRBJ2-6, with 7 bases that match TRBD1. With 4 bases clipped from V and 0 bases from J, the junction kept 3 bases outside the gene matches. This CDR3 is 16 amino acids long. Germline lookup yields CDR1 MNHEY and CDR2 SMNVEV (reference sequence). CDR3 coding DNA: TGTGCCAGCAGTTCTCAGGGGGACTCTGGGGCCAACGTCCTGACTTTC. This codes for CASSSQGDSGANVLTF.

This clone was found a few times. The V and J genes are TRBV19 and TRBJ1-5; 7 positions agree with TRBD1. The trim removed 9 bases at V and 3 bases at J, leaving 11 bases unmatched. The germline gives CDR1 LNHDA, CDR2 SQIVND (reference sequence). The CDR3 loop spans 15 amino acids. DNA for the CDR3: TGTGCCAGGGAAGACGGGACAGCGTACAATCAGCCCCAGCATTTT. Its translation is CAREDGTAYNQPQHF.

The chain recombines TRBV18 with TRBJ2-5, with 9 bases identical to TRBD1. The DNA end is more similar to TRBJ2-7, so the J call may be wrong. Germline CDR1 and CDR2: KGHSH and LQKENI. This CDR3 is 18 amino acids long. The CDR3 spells CASSPSHSGTGLSYEQYF. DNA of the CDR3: TGTGCCAGCTCACCCTCACACTCCGGGACAGGGTTATCCTACGAGCAGTACTTC.

The CDR3 coding sequence is TGTGCCAGCAGTTCCGCTCACGAGGGCCACTATGGCTACACCTTC. Translation gives CASSSAHEGHYGYTF. The chain joins TRBV28 to TRBJ1-2; D call uncertain. V was trimmed by 4 bases and J by 3 bases, leaving 15 bases between them. Germline lookup yields CDR1 MDHEN and CDR2 SYDVKM. The CDR3 covers 15 residues.

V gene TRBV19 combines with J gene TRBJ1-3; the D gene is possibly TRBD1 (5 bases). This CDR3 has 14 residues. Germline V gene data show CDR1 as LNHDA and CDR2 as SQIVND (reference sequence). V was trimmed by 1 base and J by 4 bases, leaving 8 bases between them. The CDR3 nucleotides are TGTGCCAGTAGTATAGCAGGGTTCGGAAACACCATATATTTT. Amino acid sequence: CASSIAGFGNTIYF.